This entry concerns a single T cell receptor beta chain. As yet, its antigen is unknown. CDR1 and CDR2 from the germline V gene are SGHTA and FQGNSA. The ends were cut back, 6 bases at V and 5 bases at J, with 15 bases in the middle. CDR3 length: 14 amino acids. The data were obtained in a study of T cells in narcolepsy. Study-level information: Patients with NT1 or NT2 and healthy control donors were enrolled.

Some clones are missing from TCRdb's copy, which holds only in-frame ones; the method was immunoSEQ multiplex PCR. The table records roughly 30,000 clones, roughly 77% of them present only once. General study results and limits: Some memory CD4+ repertoires had no autoreactive clone sequences.

The specimen was memory (CD45RA-) CD4+ T cells from blood. The TCR comes from a human donor in good health. The chain employs TRBV7-2 and TRBJ2-3; TRBD2 is a possible D gene (7 bases). The CDR3 here is CASRIGGAEDTQYF. As DNA, the CDR3 is TGTGCCAGCAGGATAGGGGGGGCCGAAGATACGCAGTATTTT. Based on the CDR3 plus reference TRBV7-2 and TRBJ2-3, the full variable domain is GAGVSQSPSNKVTEKGKDVELRCDPISGHTALYWYRQSLGQGLEFLIYFQGNSAPDKSGLPSDRFSAERTGGSVSTLTIQRTQQEDSAVYLCASRIGGAEDTQYFGPGTRLTVL.